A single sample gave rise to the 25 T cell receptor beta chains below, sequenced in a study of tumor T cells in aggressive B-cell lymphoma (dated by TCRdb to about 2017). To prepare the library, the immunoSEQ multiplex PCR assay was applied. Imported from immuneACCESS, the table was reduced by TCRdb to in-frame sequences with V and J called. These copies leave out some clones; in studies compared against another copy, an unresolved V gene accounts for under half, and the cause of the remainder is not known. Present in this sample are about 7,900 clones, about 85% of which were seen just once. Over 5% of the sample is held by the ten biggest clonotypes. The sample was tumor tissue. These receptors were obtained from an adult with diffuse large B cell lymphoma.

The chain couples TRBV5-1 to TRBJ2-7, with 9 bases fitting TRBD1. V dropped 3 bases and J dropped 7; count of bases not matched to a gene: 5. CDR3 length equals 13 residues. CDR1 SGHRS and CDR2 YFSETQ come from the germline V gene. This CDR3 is CASSYTGTGEQYF. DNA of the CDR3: TGCGCCAGCAGCTATACCGGGACAGGGGAGCAGTACTTC. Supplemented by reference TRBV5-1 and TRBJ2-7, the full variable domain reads KAGVTQTPRYLIKTRGQQVTLSCSPISGHRSVSWYQQTPGQGLQFLFEYFSETQRNKGNFPGRFSGRQFSNSRSEMNVSTLELGDSALYLCASSYTGTGEQYFGPGTRLTVT.

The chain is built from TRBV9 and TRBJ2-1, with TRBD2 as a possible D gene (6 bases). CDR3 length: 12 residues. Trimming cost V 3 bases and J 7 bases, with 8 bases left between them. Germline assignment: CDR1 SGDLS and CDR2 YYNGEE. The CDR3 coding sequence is TGTGCCAGCAGCGCGCTAGCGAATGAGCAGTTCTTC. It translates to CASSALANEQFF. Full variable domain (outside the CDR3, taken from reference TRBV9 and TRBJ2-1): DSGVTQTPKHLITATGQRVTLRCSPRSGDLSVYWYQQSLDQGLQFLIQYYNGEERAKGNILERFSAQQFPDLHSELNLSSLELGDSALYFCASSALANEQFFGPGTRLTVL.

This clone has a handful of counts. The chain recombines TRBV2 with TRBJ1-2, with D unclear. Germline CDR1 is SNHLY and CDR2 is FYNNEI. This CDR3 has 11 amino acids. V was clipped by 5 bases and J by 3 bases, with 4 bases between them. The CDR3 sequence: CASSQDYGYTF. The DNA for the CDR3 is TGTGCCAGCAGTCAGGACTATGGCTACACCTTC. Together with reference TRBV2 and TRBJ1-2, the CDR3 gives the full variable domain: EPEVTQTPSHQVTQMGQEVILRCVPISNHLYFYWYRQILGQKVEFLVSFYNNEISEKSEIFDDQFSVERPDGSNFTLKIRSTKLEDSAMYFCASSQDYGYTFGSGTRLTVV.

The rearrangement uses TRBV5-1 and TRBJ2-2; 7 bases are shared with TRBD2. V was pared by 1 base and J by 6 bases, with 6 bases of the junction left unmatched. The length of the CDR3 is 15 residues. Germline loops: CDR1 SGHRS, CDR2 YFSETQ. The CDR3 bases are TGCGCCAGCAGCTTGTTGTCTAGCGGACCCGGGGAGCTGTTTTTT. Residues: CASSLLSSGPGELFF.

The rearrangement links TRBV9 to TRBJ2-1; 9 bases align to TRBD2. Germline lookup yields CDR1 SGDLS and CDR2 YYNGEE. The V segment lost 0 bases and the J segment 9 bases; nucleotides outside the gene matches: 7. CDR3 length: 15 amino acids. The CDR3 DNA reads TGTGCCAGCAGCGTAGTCGTAGCGGGAGAAGGTGAGCAGTTCTTC. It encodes CASSVVVAGEGEQFF.

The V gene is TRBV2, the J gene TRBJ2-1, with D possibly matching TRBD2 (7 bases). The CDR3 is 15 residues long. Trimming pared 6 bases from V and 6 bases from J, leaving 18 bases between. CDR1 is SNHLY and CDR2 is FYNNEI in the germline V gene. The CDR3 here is CASSAPGGPTNEQFF. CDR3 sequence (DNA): TGTGCCAGCAGCGCCCCGGGGGGCCCTACCAATGAGCAGTTCTTC.

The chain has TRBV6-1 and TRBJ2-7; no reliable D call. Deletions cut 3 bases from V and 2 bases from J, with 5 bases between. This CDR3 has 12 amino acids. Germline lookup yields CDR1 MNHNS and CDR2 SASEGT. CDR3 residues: CASSDSAYEQYF. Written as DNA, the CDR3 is TGTGCCAGCAGTGACTCTGCCTACGAGCAGTACTTC.

The CDR3 sequence: CASSLVGPGNTEAFF. The CDR3 DNA is TGTGCCAGCAGCTTAGTGGGTCCAGGGAACACTGAAGCTTTCTTT. The V call is TRBV7-6, the J call TRBJ1-1; D not certain. The CDR3 contains 15 residues. CDR1 is SGHVS, CDR2 FNYEAQ, per germline. V dropped 1 base and J dropped 1 base, with 10 bases sitting between them. Drawing the rest from reference TRBV7-6 and TRBJ1-1, the complete variable domain is GAGVSQSPRYKVTKRGQDVALRCDPISGHVSLYWYRQALGQGPEFLTYFNYEAQQDKSGLPNDRFSAERPEGSISTLTIQRTEQRDSAMYRCASSLVGPGNTEAFFGQGTRLTVV.

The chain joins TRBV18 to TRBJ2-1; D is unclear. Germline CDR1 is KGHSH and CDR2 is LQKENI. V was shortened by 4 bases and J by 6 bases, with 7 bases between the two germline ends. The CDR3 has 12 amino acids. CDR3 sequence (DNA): TGTGCCAGCTCACAACGAGTCAATGAGCAGTTCTTC. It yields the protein CASSQRVNEQFF.

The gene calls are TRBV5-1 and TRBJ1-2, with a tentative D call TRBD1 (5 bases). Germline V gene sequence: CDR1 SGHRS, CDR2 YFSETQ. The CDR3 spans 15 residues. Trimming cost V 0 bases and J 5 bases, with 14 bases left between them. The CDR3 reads CASSLGGDSAYGYTF. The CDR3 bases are TGCGCCAGCAGCTTGGGCGGGGACTCCGCGTATGGCTACACCTTC.

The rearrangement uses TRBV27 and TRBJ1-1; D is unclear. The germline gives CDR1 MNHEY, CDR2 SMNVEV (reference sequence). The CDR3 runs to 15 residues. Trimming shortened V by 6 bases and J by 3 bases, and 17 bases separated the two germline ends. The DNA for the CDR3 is TGTGCCAGCAGCCGAAGGACTGCGCATGACACTGAAGCTTTCTTT. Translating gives CASSRRTAHDTEAFF.

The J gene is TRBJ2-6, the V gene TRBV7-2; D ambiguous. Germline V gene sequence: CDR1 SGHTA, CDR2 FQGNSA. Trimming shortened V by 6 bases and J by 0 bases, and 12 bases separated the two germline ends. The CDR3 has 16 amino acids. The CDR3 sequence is CASRTRQTSGANVLTF. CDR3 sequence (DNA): TGTGCCAGCAGGACCCGACAAACCTCTGGGGCCAACGTCCTGACTTTC. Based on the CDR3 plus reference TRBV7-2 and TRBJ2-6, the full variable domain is GAGVSQSPSNKVTEKGKDVELRCDPISGHTALYWYRQSLGQGLEFLIYFQGNSAPDKSGLPSDRFSAERTGGSVSTLTIQRTQQEDSAVYLCASRTRQTSGANVLTFGAGSRLTVL.

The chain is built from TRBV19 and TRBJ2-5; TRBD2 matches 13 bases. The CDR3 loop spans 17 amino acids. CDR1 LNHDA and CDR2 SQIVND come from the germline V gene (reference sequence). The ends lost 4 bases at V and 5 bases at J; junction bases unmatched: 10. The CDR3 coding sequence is TGTGCCAGTAGTACTCGACTAGCGGGAGGATTTCGGGAGACCCAGTACTTC. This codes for CASSTRLAGGFRETQYF. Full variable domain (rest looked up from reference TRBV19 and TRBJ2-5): DGGITQSPKYLFRKEGQNVTLSCEQNLNHDAMYWYRQDPGQGLRLIYYSQIVNDFQKGDIAEGYSVSREKKESFPLTVTSAQKNPTAFYLCASSTRLAGGFRETQYFGPGTRLLVL.

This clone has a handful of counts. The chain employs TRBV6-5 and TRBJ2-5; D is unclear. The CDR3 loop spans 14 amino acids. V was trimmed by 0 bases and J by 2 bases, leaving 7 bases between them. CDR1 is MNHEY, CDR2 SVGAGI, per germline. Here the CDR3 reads CASSYSGGQETQYF. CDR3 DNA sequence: TGTGCCAGCAGTTACTCCGGCGGACAAGAGACCCAGTACTTC.

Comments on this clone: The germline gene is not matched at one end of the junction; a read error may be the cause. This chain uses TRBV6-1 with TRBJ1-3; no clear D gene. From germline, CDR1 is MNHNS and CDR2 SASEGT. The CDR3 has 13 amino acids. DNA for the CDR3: TGTGCCAGCAGGGAAGGGCCGGGAAACACCATATATTTT. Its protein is CASREGPGNTIYF.

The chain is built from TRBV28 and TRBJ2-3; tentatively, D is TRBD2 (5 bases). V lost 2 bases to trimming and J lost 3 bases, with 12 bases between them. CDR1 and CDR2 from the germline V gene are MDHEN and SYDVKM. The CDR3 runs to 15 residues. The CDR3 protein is CASSLGGLGTDTQYF. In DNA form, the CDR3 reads TGTGCCAGCAGTTTAGGCGGGCTCGGGACAGATACGCAGTATTTT.

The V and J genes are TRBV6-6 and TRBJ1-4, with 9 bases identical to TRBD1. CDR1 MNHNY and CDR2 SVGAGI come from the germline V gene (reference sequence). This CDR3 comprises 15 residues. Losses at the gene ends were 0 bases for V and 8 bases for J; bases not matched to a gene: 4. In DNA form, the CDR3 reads TGTGCCAGCAGTTACTCGGGGACAGGGTGGGAAAAACTGTTTTTT. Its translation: CASSYSGTGWEKLFF.

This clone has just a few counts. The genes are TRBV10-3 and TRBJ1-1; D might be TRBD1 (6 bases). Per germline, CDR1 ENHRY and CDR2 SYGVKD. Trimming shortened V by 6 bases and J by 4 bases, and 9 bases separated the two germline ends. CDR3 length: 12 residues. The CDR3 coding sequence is TGTGCCATCAGAGTAGGGGGCACTGAAGCTTTCTTT. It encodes CAIRVGGTEAFF.

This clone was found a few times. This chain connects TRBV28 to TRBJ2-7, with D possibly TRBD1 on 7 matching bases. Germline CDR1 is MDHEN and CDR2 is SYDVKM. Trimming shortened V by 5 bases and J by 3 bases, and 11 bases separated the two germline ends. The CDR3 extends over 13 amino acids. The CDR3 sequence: CASSDREDYEQYF. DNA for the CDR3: TGTGCCAGCAGTGACAGGGAGGACTACGAGCAGTACTTC.

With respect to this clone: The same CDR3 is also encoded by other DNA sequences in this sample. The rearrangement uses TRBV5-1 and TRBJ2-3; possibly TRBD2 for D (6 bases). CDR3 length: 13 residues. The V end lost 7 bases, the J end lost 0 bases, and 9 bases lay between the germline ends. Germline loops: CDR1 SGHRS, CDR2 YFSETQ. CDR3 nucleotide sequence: TGCGCCAGCTCGGAGGGGAGCACAGATACGCAGTATTTT. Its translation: CASSEGSTDTQYF.

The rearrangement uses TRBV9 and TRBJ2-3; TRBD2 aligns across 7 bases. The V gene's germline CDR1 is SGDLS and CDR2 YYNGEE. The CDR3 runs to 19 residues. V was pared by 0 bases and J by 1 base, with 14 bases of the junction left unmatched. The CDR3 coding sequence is TGTGCCAGCAGCGTAGAAACGGGGTCGACGGGAGGCGGCACAGATACGCAGTATTTT. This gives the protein CASSVETGSTGGGTDTQYF.

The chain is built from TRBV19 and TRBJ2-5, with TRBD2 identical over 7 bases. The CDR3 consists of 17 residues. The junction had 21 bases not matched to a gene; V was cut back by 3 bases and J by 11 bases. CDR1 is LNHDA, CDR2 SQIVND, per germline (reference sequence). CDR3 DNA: TGTGCCAGTAGTATTAGGGTCATCAAGCGGGATCTTCGGGAGCAGTACTTC. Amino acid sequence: CASSIRVIKRDLREQYF. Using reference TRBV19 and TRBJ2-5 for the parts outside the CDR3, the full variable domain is DGGITQSPKYLFRKEGQNVTLSCEQNLNHDAMYWYRQDPGQGLRLIYYSQIVNDFQKGDIAEGYSVSREKKESFPLTVTSAQKNPTAFYLCASSIRVIKRDLREQYFGPGTRLLVL.

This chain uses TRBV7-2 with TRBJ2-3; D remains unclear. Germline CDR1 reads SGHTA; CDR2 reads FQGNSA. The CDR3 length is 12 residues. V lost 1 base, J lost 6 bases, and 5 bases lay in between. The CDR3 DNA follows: TGTGCCAGCAGCTTAGACCGGGATACGCAGTATTTT. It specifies CASSLDRDTQYF. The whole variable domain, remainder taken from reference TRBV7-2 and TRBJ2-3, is GAGVSQSPSNKVTEKGKDVELRCDPISGHTALYWYRQSLGQGLEFLIYFQGNSAPDKSGLPSDRFSAERTGGSVSTLTIQRTQQEDSAVYLCASSLDRDTQYFGPGTRLTVL.

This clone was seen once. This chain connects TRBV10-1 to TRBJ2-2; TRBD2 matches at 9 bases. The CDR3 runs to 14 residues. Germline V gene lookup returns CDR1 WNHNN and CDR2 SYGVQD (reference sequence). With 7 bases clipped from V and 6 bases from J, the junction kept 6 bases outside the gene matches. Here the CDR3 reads CASTAGGPPGELFF. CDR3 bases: TGCGCCAGCACGGCGGGAGGGCCACCCGGGGAGCTGTTTTTT.

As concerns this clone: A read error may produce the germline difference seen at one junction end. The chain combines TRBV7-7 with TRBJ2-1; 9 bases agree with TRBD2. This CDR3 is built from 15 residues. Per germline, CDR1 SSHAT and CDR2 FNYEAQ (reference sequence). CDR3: CASSQAGGFYNEQFF. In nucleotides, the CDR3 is TGTGCTAGCAGCCAAGCGGGAGGCTTCTACAATGAGCAGTTCTTC. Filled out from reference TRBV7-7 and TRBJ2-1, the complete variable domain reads GAGVSQSPRYKVTKRGQDVTLRCDPISSHATLYWYQQALGQGPEFLTYFNYEAQPDKSGLPSDRFSAERPEGSISTLTIQRTEQRDSAMYRCASSQAGGFYNEQFFGPGTRLTVL.